A selection of T cell receptor beta chains follows, all from one sample in a study of cytomegalovirus exposure and HLA in healthy donors. Repertoires were generated with immunoSEQ multiplex PCR, while TCRdb's copy carries only in-frame clones and drops some. The table records some 200,000 clones, 70% of them present only once. Source material: PBMCs. The receptors here all came from a middle-aged man in good health and CMV-seropositive. Both conserved end residues are part of each CDR3. D genes are given only for firm matches. The listing skips clone size in some rows; elsewhere it reads once, few, many or a size class.

j_gene	d_gene	v_gene	abundance	CDR3aa	CDR3nt
TRBJ2-7	TRBD1	TRBV15	.	CATSRERGRTYEQYF	TGTGCCACCAGCAGAGAGAGGGGGCGCACCTACGAGCAGTACTTC
TRBJ2-3	.	TRBV11-2	.	CASTTLGGAGTDTQYF	TGTGCCAGCACCACTCTGGGGGGTGCTGGAACAGATACGCAGTATTTT
TRBJ2-3	.	TRBV5-1	.	CASSLARQGKSDTQYF	TGCGCCAGCAGCTTGGCCAGGCAGGGAAAGTCAGATACGCAGTATTTT
TRBJ1-5	.	TRBV6-6	.	CASSYIQGWNQPQHF	TGTGCCAGCAGTTATATCCAGGGGTGGAATCAGCCCCAGCATTTT
TRBJ2-3	.	TRBV19	once	CASSSTTGSTDTQYF	TGTGCCAGTAGTAGTACCACAGGGAGCACAGATACGCAGTATTTT
TRBJ1-4	TRBD1	TRBV19	once	CASSILRTGGYGRNEKLFF	TGTGCCAGTAGTATTCTCCGGACAGGAGGTTATGGTCGGAATGAAAAACTGTTTTTT
TRBJ2-5	.	TRBV4-1	.	CASSLAYQETQYF	TGCGCCAGCAGCCTAGCCTACCAAGAGACCCAGTACTTC
TRBJ2-2	TRBD2	TRBV5-1	.	CASSWRTSPGELFF	TGCGCCAGCAGCTGGCGGACTAGCCCCGGGGAGCTGTTTTTT
TRBJ1-1	.	TRBV6-1	.	CASSDWGNTGAFF	TGTGCCAGCAGTGATTGGGGCAACACTGGAGCTTTCTTT
TRBJ1-5	.	TRBV11-3	.	CASSLGVYRPQHF	TGTGCCAGCAGCCTCGGGGTCTACCGGCCCCAGCATTTT
TRBJ2-4	.	TRBV13	.	CASSLGQVLVAKNIQYF	TGTGCCAGCAGCTTAGGCCAGGTGCTGGTAGCCAAAAACATTCAGTACTTC
TRBJ1-3	.	TRBV19	.	CASSILSGHGNTIYF	TGTGCCAGTAGTATTTTGAGCGGCCATGGAAACACCATATATTTT
TRBJ1-1	.	TRBV18	once	CASSPPLTATEAFF	TGTGCCAGCTCACCACCGTTGACAGCTACTGAAGCTTTCTTT
TRBJ2-7	TRBD1	TRBV2	.	CASSVDRDREQYF	TGTGCCAGCAGTGTCGACAGGGACCGCGAGCAGTACTTC
TRBJ1-1	.	TRBV28	.	CASSFRANTEAFF	TGTGCCAGCAGTTTTAGAGCGAACACTGAAGCTTTCTTT
TRBJ1-1	TRBD1	TRBV7-2	.	CASSPGQGLYAEAFF	TGTGCCAGCAGCCCGGGACAGGGGTTGTATGCTGAAGCTTTCTTT
TRBJ2-1	TRBD2	TRBV7-8	once	CASSSQGGGSSYNEQFF	TGTGCCAGCAGCTCCCAGGGCGGGGGGAGCTCCTACAATGAGCAGTTCTTC
TRBJ2-1	.	TRBV6-5	few	CASASRDISYNEQFF	TGTGCCAGCGCGTCTAGGGACATCTCCTACAATGAGCAGTTCTTC
TRBJ1-3	.	TRBV5-1	.	CASNPGGSGNTIYF	TGCGCCAGCAACCCCGGCGGCTCTGGAAACACCATATATTTT
TRBJ2-7	TRBD1	TRBV5-5	once	CASSLDRGTPYEQYF	TGTGCCAGCAGCTTGGACAGGGGTACCCCCTACGAGCAGTACTTC
TRBJ1-6	TRBD1	TRBV6-5	.	CASSGQAAPLHF	TGTGCCAGCAGTGGACAGGCCGCACCCCTCCACTTT
TRBJ2-3	TRBD1	TRBV6-1	.	CASPTGASTDTQYF	TGTGCCAGCCCGACAGGGGCCAGCACAGATACGCAGTATTTT
TRBJ2-7	TRBD2	TRBV27	.	CASSLSVSGARAYEQYF	TGTGCCAGCAGTTTATCGGTTAGCGGGGCGAGGGCCTACGAGCAGTACTTC
TRBJ2-2	TRBD2	TRBV5-3	.	CARSPDRVTSGGAVGTGELFF	TGTGCCAGAAGCCCCGACCGAGTGACTAGCGGGGGGGCCGTCGGGACCGGGGAGCTGTTTTTT
TRBJ1-1	TRBD1	TRBV5-6	once	CASSRLGGDRVGIGHPFF	TGTGCCAGCAGCCGACTAGGGGGAGACAGGGTCGGTATAGGTCATCCTTTCTTT
TRBJ1-3	.	TRBV6-5	.	CASSPQVGNTIYF	TGTGCCAGCAGTCCCCAGGTCGGAAACACCATATATTTT
TRBJ2-7	TRBD2	TRBV28	.	CASSFGLAGKSRSYEQYF	TGTGCCAGCAGTTTTGGACTAGCGGGGAAAAGCCGCTCCTACGAGCAGTACTTC
TRBJ1-6	TRBD1	TRBV14	.	CASSRAGTANSPLHF	TGTGCCAGCAGCCGAGCCGGGACAGCCAATTCACCCCTCCACTTT
TRBJ1-1	.	TRBV28	.	CASSLQGKTANTEAFF	TGTGCCAGCAGCCTCCAAGGGAAGACAGCGAACACTGAAGCTTTCTTT
TRBJ2-2	TRBD1	TRBV9	.	CASSTRTGGNTGELFF	TGTGCCAGCAGCACCAGGACAGGGGGGAACACCGGGGAGCTGTTTTTT
TRBJ1-4	TRBD1	TRBV14	.	CASSHLGDSFNEKLFF	TGTGCCAGCAGCCATCTGGGGGACAGCTTTAATGAAAAACTGTTTTTT
TRBJ1-2	.	TRBV7-9	few	CASSLVGPGKVVGYGYTF	TGTGCCAGCAGCTTAGTAGGTCCAGGGAAGGTTGTGGGCTATGGCTACACCTTC
TRBJ1-1	.	TRBV5-5	.	CASSLAFKSEAFF	TGTGCCAGCAGCTTGGCCTTCAAGAGTGAAGCTTTCTTT
TRBJ1-3	.	TRBV9	.	CASSLRGPADTIYF	TGTGCCAGCAGCCTCCGGGGTCCGGCCGACACCATATATTTT
TRBJ2-3	.	TRBV29-1	.	CSVGSSADTQYF	TGCAGCGTCGGTTCGTCGGCAGATACGCAGTATTTT
TRBJ2-5	TRBD1	TRBV5-3	.	CARRARDRGYETQYF	TGTGCCAGAAGAGCCCGGGACAGGGGGTATGAGACCCAGTACTTC
TRBJ1-1	.	TRBV5-1	once	CASSWGVLMNTEAFF	TGCGCCAGCAGCTGGGGGGTCCTCATGAACACTGAAGCTTTCTTT
TRBJ2-7	.	TRBV7-9	.	CASHTQGTPQEQYF	TGTGCCAGCCACACTCAGGGTACCCCCCAGGAGCAGTACTTC
TRBJ2-7	TRBD1	TRBV18	once	CASSPGTGGYEQYF	TGTGCCAGCTCACCCGGGACAGGGGGGTACGAGCAGTACTTC
TRBJ1-1	.	TRBV11-1	few	CASSRLGTEAFF	TGTGCCAGCAGCCGTCTCGGCACTGAAGCTTTCTTT
TRBJ1-1	TRBD1	TRBV7-9	.	CASSARTGAATEAFF	TGTGCCAGCAGCGCCCGGACAGGGGCGGCCACTGAAGCTTTCTTT
TRBJ1-1	.	TRBV9	.	CASSAGGNTEAFF	TGTGCCAGCAGCGCGGGGGGGAACACTGAAGCTTTCTTT
TRBJ2-1	.	TRBV6-1	.	CASSEALKIHEQFF	TGTGCCAGCAGTGAAGCGCTAAAGATCCATGAGCAGTTCTTC
TRBJ1-1	TRBD1	TRBV9	.	CASSAEGAVTEAFF	TGTGCCAGCAGCGCCGAGGGGGCGGTCACTGAAGCTTTCTTT
TRBJ2-2	TRBD1	TRBV5-1	.	CASSLAGQGAYRNTGELFF	TGCGCCAGCAGCTTGGCTGGACAGGGGGCTTATAGGAACACCGGGGAGCTGTTTTTT
TRBJ1-5	TRBD1	TRBV19	.	CASSNPDREVSNQPQHF	TGTGCCAGTAGTAACCCCGACAGGGAGGTTAGCAATCAGCCCCAGCATTTT
TRBJ1-6	.	TRBV21-1	.	CASNLLTGNSPLHF	TGTGCCAGCAACCTCTTAACAGGGAATTCACCCCTCCACTTT
TRBJ1-6	.	TRBV5-1	.	CASSLDAEVGAPLHF	TGCGCCAGCAGCTTGGATGCGGAAGTCGGCGCACCCCTCCACTTT
TRBJ2-5	.	TRBV15	.	CATSSAVGAETQYF	TGTGCCACCAGCAGTGCGGTAGGGGCAGAGACCCAGTACTTC
TRBJ2-5	TRBD2	TRBV6-1	.	CASSFAGRGERTQYF	TGTGCCAGCAGTTTTGCCGGGAGGGGAGAGAGAACCCAGTACTTC
TRBJ1-3	.	TRBV6-6	.	CASSLGGAGNTIYF	TGTGCCAGCAGCCTCGGGGGAGCTGGAAACACCATATATTTT
TRBJ1-6	TRBD1	TRBV6-5	.	CASSYARDRRNSPLHF	TGTGCCAGCAGTTACGCCCGGGACAGACGGAATTCACCCCTCCACTTT
TRBJ2-3	.	TRBV11-2	.	CASARGTDTQYF	TGTGCCAGTGCTAGAGGGACAGATACGCAGTATTTT
TRBJ2-7	.	TRBV6-5	.	CASRSPRGSPYEQYF	TGTGCCAGCAGGTCTCCCCGGGGTTCACCCTACGAGCAGTACTTC
TRBJ2-3	TRBD1	TRBV5-1	.	CASSPEGRQGTDTQYF	TGCGCCAGCAGCCCGGAGGGGCGACAGGGGACAGATACGCAGTATTTT
TRBJ1-1	TRBD1	TRBV9	.	CASSANPGQGITEAFF	TGTGCCAGCAGCGCAAATCCGGGACAGGGGATTACTGAAGCTTTCTTT
TRBJ1-6	TRBD1	TRBV5-1	few	CASSLDRGRGSPLHF	TGCGCCAGCAGCCTCGACAGGGGGCGCGGTTCACCCCTCCACTTT
TRBJ1-2	.	TRBV5-1	.	CASSPEGVRDGYTF	TGCGCCAGCAGCCCTGAAGGGGTGCGCGATGGCTACACCTTC